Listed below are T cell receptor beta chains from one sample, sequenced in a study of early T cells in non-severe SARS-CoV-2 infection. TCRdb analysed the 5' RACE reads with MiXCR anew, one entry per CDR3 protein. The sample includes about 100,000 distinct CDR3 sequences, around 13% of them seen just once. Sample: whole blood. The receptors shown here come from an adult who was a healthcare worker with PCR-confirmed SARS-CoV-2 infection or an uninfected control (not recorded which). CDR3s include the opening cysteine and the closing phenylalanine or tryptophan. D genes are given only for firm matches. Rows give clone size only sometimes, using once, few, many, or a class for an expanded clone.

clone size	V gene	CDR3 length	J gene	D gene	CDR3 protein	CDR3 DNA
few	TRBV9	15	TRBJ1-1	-	CASSVDRVAAPEAFF	TGTGCCAGCAGCGTAGACAGGGTTGCTGCGCCTGAAGCTTTCTTT
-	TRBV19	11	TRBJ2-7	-	CASMGAGEQYF	TGTGCCAGTATGGGAGCCGGCGAGCAGTACTTC
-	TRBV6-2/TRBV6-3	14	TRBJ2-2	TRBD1	CASRPGQGTGELFF	TGTGCCAGCAGACCGGGACAGGGGACCGGGGAGCTGTTTTTT
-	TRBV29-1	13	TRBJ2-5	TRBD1	CSAGTGYQETQYF	TGCAGCGCGGGGACAGGTTACCAAGAGACCCAGTACTTC
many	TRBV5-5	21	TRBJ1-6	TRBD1	CASSLRFLDRIIASYYSPLHF	TGTGCCAGCAGCTTGCGTTTCCTGGACAGGATTATCGCAAGTTACTATTCACCCCTCCACTTT
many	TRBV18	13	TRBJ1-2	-	CASSPEGRRGYTF	TGTGCCAGCTCCCCAGAGGGCCGTCGTGGCTACACCTTC
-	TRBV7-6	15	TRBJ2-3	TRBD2	CASSPGGGVTDTQYF	TGTGCCAGCAGCCCGGGAGGGGGGGTCACAGATACGCAGTATTTT
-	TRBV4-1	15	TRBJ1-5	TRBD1	CASSQIDRENQPQHF	TGCGCCAGCAGCCAGATCGACAGGGAGAATCAGCCCCAGCATTTT
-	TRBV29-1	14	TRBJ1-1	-	CSGQVTRLNTEAFF	TGCAGCGGTCAGGTCACACGATTGAACACTGAAGCTTTCTTT
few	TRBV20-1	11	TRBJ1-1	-	CSARDPAEAFF	TGCAGTGCTAGAGATCCCGCTGAAGCTTTCTTT
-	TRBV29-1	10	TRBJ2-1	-	CSADGGEQFF	TGCAGCGCCGACGGTGGAGAGCAGTTCTTC
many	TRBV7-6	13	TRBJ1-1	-	CASSLRGGTEAFF	TGTGCCAGCAGCTTAAGGGGCGGCACTGAAGCTTTCTTT
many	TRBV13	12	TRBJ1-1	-	CASSLGRAEAFF	TGTGCCAGCAGCTTAGGGAGGGCCGAAGCTTTCTTT
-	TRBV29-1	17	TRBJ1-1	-	CSVEDRISRRGNTEAFF	TGCAGCGTTGAAGATCGGATATCGAGAAGGGGGAACACTGAAGCTTTCTTT
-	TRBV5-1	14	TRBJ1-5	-	CASRETDSNQPQHF	TGCGCCAGCAGGGAGACGGATAGCAATCAGCCCCAGCATTTT
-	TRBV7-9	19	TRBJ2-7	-	CASSIGPASRDRSSYEQYF	TGTGCCAGCAGCATTGGTCCCGCCAGCAGAGACAGGAGCTCCTACGAGCAGTACTTC
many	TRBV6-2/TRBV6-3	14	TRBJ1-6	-	CASNEQGLSSPLHF	TGTGCCAGCAACGAACAGGGTCTTAGTTCACCCCTCCACTTT
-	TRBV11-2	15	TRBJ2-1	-	CASSLDGISYNEQFF	TGTGCCAGCAGCTTAGACGGAATCTCCTACAATGAGCAGTTCTTC
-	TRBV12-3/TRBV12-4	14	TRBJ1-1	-	CASTLRGWDTEAFF	TGTGCCAGCACCCTTCGGGGGTGGGACACTGAAGCTTTCTTT
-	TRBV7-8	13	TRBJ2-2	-	CASRRTAVGELFF	TGTGCCAGCCGTCGGACTGCGGTGGGGGAGCTGTTTTTT
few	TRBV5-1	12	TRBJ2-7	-	CASSTDRYEQYF	TGCGCCAGCAGCACGGACCGCTACGAGCAGTACTTC
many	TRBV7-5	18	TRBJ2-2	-	CISVSEAGTTPNTGELFF	-
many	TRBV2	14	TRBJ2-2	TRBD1	CASSRQGRDGELFF	TGTGCCAGCAGTAGACAGGGGCGGGACGGGGAGCTGTTTTTT
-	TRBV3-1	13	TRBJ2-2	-	CASTEGSTGELFF	TGTGCCAGCACGGAGGGGAGCACCGGGGAGCTGTTTTTT
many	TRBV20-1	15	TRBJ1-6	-	CSAIYGGTYNSPLHF	TGCAGTGCCATTTACGGGGGTACCTATAATTCACCCCTCCACTTT
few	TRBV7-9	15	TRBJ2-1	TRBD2	CASSLGAGGRHEQFF	TGTGCCAGCAGCTTAGGAGCGGGGGGACGGCATGAGCAGTTCTTC
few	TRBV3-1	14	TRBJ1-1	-	CASSQVGTATEAFF	TGTGCCAGCAGCCAAGTAGGGACTGCGACGGAAGCTTTCTTT
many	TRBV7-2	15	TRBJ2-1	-	CASSLDRTRYNEQFF	TGTGCCAGCAGCTTAGATAGGACCCGATACAATGAGCAGTTCTTC
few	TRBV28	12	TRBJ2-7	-	CASRPQGYEQYF	TGTGCCAGCAGACCACAGGGCTACGAGCAGTACTTC
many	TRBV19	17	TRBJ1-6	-	CASSSRDDSRVNSPLHF	TGTGCCAGTAGTTCACGGGACGATTCTCGAGTTAATTCACCCCTCCACTTT
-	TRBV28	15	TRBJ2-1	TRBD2	CASAPGTSGGSEQFF	TGTGCCAGCGCCCCCGGGACTAGCGGGGGGTCTGAGCAGTTCTTC
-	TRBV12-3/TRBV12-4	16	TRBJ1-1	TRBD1	CASSHRLGQLNTEAFF	TGTGCCAGCAGTCACAGATTGGGACAGCTGAACACTGAAGCTTTCTTT
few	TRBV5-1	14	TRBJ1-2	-	CASTFRDSGYGYTF	TGCGCCAGCACTTTCCGAGACTCAGGCTATGGCTACACCTTC
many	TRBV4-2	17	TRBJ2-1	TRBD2	CASSQDTGTSAFGEQFF	TGTGCCAGCAGCCAAGACACCGGGACTAGCGCGTTTGGGGAGCAGTTCTTC
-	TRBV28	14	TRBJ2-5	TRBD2	CASKAGGNQETQYF	TGTGCCAGCAAGGCGGGGGGGAATCAAGAGACCCAGTACTTC
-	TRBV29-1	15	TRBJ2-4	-	CSVEDVEVGPNIQYF	TGCAGCGTTGAAGATGTAGAGGTGGGTCCAAACATTCAGTACTTC
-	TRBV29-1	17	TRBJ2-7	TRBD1	CSVEEPGQGHPYYEQYF	TGCAGCGTCGAGGAACCGGGACAGGGACACCCTTACTACGAGCAGTACTTC
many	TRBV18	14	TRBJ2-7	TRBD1	CASSSRQGPYEQYF	TGTGCCAGCTCATCGCGACAGGGTCCCTACGAGCAGTACTTC
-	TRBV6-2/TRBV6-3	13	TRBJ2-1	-	CASSYQLRNEQFF	TGTGCCAGCAGTTACCAACTTCGCAATGAGCAGTTCTTC
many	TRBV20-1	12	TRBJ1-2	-	CSAKTENYGYTF	TGCAGTGCCAAGACAGAGAACTATGGCTACACCTTC
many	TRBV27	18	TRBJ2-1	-	CASSFATKAGVGYNEQFF	TGTGCCAGCAGTTTCGCAACCAAAGCAGGGGTAGGGTACAATGAGCAGTTCTTC
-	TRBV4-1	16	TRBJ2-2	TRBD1	CASSLGQGGGTGELFF	TGCGCCAGCAGCCTCGGACAGGGAGGTGGGACCGGGGAGCTGTTTTTT
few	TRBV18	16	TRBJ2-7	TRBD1	CASSPITGTGTREQYF	TGTGCCAGCTCACCAATAACCGGGACAGGGACCCGCGAGCAGTACTTC
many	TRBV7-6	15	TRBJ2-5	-	CASSLAWGPEETQYF	TGTGCCAGCAGCTTAGCGTGGGGGCCGGAAGAGACCCAGTACTTC
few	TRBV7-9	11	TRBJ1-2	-	CASTSGDGYTF	TGTGCCAGCACCTCAGGGGATGGCTACACCTTC
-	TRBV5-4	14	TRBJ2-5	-	CASSFGRGQETQYF	TGTGCCAGCAGCTTTGGGAGAGGGCAAGAGACCCAGTACTTC
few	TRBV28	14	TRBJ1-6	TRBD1	CASSSTGTGSPLHF	TGTGCCAGCAGCTCGACAGGGACGGGGTCACCCCTCCACTTT
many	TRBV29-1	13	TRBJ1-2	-	CSVTHLEGNGYTF	TGCAGCGTTACCCACCTGGAAGGAAATGGCTACACCTTC
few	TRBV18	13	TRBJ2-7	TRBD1	CASSQQGSYEQYF	TGTGCCAGCTCACAACAGGGGAGCTACGAGCAGTACTTC
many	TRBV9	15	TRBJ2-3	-	CASSPVGERRDTQYF	TGTGCCAGCAGCCCAGTCGGGGAGAGGAGGGATACGCAGTATTTT
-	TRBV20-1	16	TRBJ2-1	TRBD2	CSARGASGGLPNEQFF	TGCAGTGCTAGAGGGGCTAGCGGGGGTCTACCCAATGAGCAGTTCTTC
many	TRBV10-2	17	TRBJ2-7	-	CASSEPLGGTASYEQYF	TGCGCCAGCAGTGAGCCACTAGGGGGGACAGCTTCCTACGAGCAGTACTTC
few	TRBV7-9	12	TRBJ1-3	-	CASSFDRNTIYF	TGTGCCAGCAGCTTCGACCGAAACACCATATATTTT
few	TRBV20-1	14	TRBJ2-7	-	CSALTGRASYEQYF	TGCAGTGCTCTTACAGGGAGAGCGTCCTACGAGCAGTACTTC
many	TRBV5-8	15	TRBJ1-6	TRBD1	CASSSRQGVASPLHF	TGTGCCAGCAGCAGCCGTCAGGGGGTTGCTTCACCCCTCCACTTT
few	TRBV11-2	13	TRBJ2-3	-	CASSLGGDDTQYF	TGTGCCAGCAGCTTAGGAGGGGACGATACGCAGTATTTT
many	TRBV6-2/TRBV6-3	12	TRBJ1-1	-	CASSYSGGQAFF	TGTGCCAGCAGTTATTCTGGGGGCCAAGCTTTCTTT
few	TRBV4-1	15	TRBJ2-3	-	CASSQVRSASDTQYF	TGCGCCAGCAGCCAAGTCAGGTCGGCCTCAGATACGCAGTATTTT
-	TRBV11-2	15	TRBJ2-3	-	CASSFTRASTDTQYF	TGTGCCAGCAGCTTTACACGGGCTTCCACAGATACGCAGTATTTT